The 19 T cell receptor beta chains given below trace back to one sample, sequenced in a study of blood T cell repertoires in COVID-19. Clones were sequenced by immunoSEQ multiplex PCR, and TCRdb holds only the in-frame ones, with some missing. The sample carries some 120,000 clones, 70% to 85% recorded once. The sequenced sample was peripheral blood. Source of these receptors: a woman aged 50 to 60 with acute or convalescent COVID-19.

The CDR3 DNA reads as TGTGCCAGCAGTGATTTACTAGGAGATACGCAGTATTTT. Translated: CASSDLLGDTQYF. The chain carries TRBV2 and TRBJ2-3; D may be TRBD2 (5 bases). From germline, CDR1 is SNHLY and CDR2 FYNNEI. Between the trimmed V and J ends, which lost 3 bases and 5 bases, there was a span of 9 bases. The length of the CDR3 is 13 residues.

The chain carries TRBV2 and TRBJ2-5, with D perhaps matching TRBD1 (7 bases). The germline V and J ends were trimmed by 6 bases and 5 bases, with 22 bases remaining between them. CDR3 length equals 16 residues. Looked up from germline, CDR1 is SNHLY and CDR2 is FYNNEI. This chain's CDR3 is CASRGGMDRLGETQYF. The CDR3 DNA sequence: TGTGCCAGCAGGGGGGGAATGGACAGGCTCGGGGAGACCCAGTACTTC.

V is TRBV2 and J is TRBJ2-2, with 10 nucleotides matching TRBD2. Germline trimming cut 6 bases from V and 2 bases from J; bases unmatched to any gene: 6. CDR3 length equals 16 residues. CDR1 is SNHLY and CDR2 is FYNNEI in the germline V gene. The CDR3 protein is CASSTSGVINTGELFF. The DNA of the CDR3 is TGTGCCAGCAGCACTAGCGGGGTTATCAACACCGGGGAGCTGTTTTTT. Full variable domain (remainder filled in from reference TRBV2 and TRBJ2-2): EPEVTQTPSHQVTQMGQEVILRCVPISNHLYFYWYRQILGQKVEFLVSFYNNEISEKSEIFDDQFSVERPDGSNFTLKIRSTKLEDSAMYFCASSTSGVINTGELFFGEGSRLTVL.

The chain combines TRBV7-2 with TRBJ2-2; TRBD1 agrees at 10 bases. J was trimmed by 5 bases and V by 5 bases; bases with no gene match: 2. Germline V gives CDR1 SGHTA, CDR2 FQGNSA. This CDR3 contains 14 residues. The CDR3 DNA is TGTGCCAGCAGCCGGGGACAGGGGACCGGGGAGCTGTTTTTT. This sequence encodes CASSRGQGTGELFF.

The rearrangement links TRBV6-5 to TRBJ1-2; 8 nucleotides line up with TRBD1. This CDR3 is 14 amino acids long. Per germline, CDR1 MNHEY and CDR2 SVGAGI. V shed 3 bases, J shed 6 bases, and the junction held 6 bases outside the gene matches. CDR3 residues: CASSYSQGANGYTF. In DNA, the CDR3 is TGTGCCAGCAGTTATTCGCAGGGGGCGAATGGCTACACCTTC.

The chain employs TRBV11-2 and TRBJ1-2; 8 bases match TRBD1. The CDR3 loop spans 14 amino acids. CDR1 is SGHAT, CDR2 FQNNGV, per germline. V lost 3 bases and J lost 8; bases outside the gene matches: 8. Here the CDR3 reads CASSLAGGVGGYTF. For the CDR3, the DNA is TGTGCCAGCAGCTTGGCAGGGGGCGTAGGGGGCTACACCTTC. The full variable domain, its missing parts supplied by reference TRBV11-2 and TRBJ1-2, is EAGVAQSPRYKIIEKRQSVAFWCNPISGHATLYWYQQILGQGPKLLIQFQNNGVVDDSQLPKDRFSAERLKGVDSTLKIQPAKLEDSAVYLCASSLAGGVGGYTFGSGTRLTVV.

The chain has TRBV5-6 and TRBJ2-3, with TRBD1 identical over 7 bases. Germline trimming cut 4 bases from V and 2 bases from J; bases unmatched to any gene: 4. This CDR3 region has 14 residues. Germline lookup yields CDR1 SGHDT and CDR2 YYEEEE. The CDR3 loop is CASSIGTVTDTQYF. In DNA, the CDR3 is TGTGCCAGCAGCATCGGGACAGTCACAGATACGCAGTATTTT.

The chain employs TRBV12-3 or TRBV12-4 and TRBJ1-1; D is perhaps TRBD1 (6 bases). The CDR3 contains 12 residues. V was pared by 6 bases and J by 8 bases, with 13 bases between. This chain's CDR3 is CASRPWGHEAFF. For the CDR3, the DNA is TGTGCCAGCAGACCATGGGGGCACGAAGCTTTCTTT.

The chain uses TRBV10-2 and TRBJ2-2; D possibly corresponds to TRBD2 (5 bases). Germline CDR1 reads WSHSY; CDR2 reads SAAADI. The CDR3 has 14 amino acids. With 7 bases removed from V and 4 bases from J, the gap between germline ends came to 13 bases. The CDR3 coding sequence is TGCGCCAGCAACCAGCGAGGAGGCACCGGGGAGCTGTTTTTT. Its translation is CASNQRGGTGELFF.

The rearrangement joins TRBV21-1 to TRBJ2-1; the listed D gene, TRBD2, was not tested against the DNA. TRBV21-1 is classified as a pseudogene. This CDR3 is built from 14 residues. The CDR3 DNA sequence: TGTGCCAGCAGCTCCCGACTAGCTACGGATGAGCAGTTCTTC. Its protein product is CASSSRLATDEQFF.

For this clone: This sample includes further DNA sequences coding for the same CDR3. The chain carries TRBV29-1 and TRBJ1-5; TRBD1 is a possible D gene (5 bases). The CDR3 has 12 residues. Trimming cost V 4 bases and J 1 base, with 5 bases left between them. Germline loops: CDR1 SQVTM, CDR2 ANQGSEA. The CDR3: CSVAGSNQPQHF. The CDR3 nucleotides read TGCAGCGTTGCAGGGAGCAATCAGCCCCAGCATTTT.

In this sample, this clone turned up a few times. This sequence joins TRBV6-5 and TRBJ2-1; 8 bases match TRBD2. This CDR3 has 15 residues. Germline trimming cut 6 bases from V and 7 bases from J; bases unmatched to any gene: 11. Germline V CDR1 and CDR2: MNHEY, SVGAGI. DNA for the CDR3: TGTGCCAGCAGCTTTGTTAGCGGGGCAGGGAATGAGCAGTTCTTC. This codes for CASSFVSGAGNEQFF.

CDR3 residues: CASTYAFDSNSPLHF. The DNA of the CDR3 is TGTGCCAGCACCTATGCATTCGACTCTAATTCACCCCTCCACTTT. V usage is TRBV27 and J usage is TRBJ1-6; D remains unclear. This CDR3 spans 15 amino acids. Trimming shortened V by 7 bases and J by 6 bases, and 16 bases separated the two germline ends. Germline V gene sequence: CDR1 MNHEY, CDR2 SMNVEV (reference sequence).

The chain recombines TRBV18 with TRBJ2-2; 9 nucleotides match TRBD1. After removal of 5 bases from V and 2 bases from J, the junction contained 12 bases not matched to a gene. Germline V lookup: CDR1 KGHSH, CDR2 LQKENI. There are 18 residues in the CDR3. CDR3 bases: TGTGCCAGCTCAATAAATGGACCGGGACAGGGCAACACCGGGGAGCTGTTTTTT. Its protein is CASSINGPGQGNTGELFF. Filled out from reference TRBV18 and TRBJ2-2, the complete variable domain reads NAGVMQNPRHLVRRRGQEARLRCSPMKGHSHVYWYRQLPEEGLKFMVYLQKENIIDESGMPKERFSAEFPKEGPSILRIQQVVRGDSAAYFCASSINGPGQGNTGELFFGEGSRLTVL.

The chain links TRBV7-7 to TRBJ2-3; TRBD2 agrees at 9 bases. The germline CDR1 and CDR2 sequences are SSHAT and FNYEAQ (reference sequence). J was trimmed by 3 bases and V by 5 bases; bases with no gene match: 3. This CDR3 region has 14 residues. In DNA form, the CDR3 reads TGTGCCAGCAGCCCAGCGGGAGGAACAGATACGCAGTATTTT. This codes for CASSPAGGTDTQYF.

The chain couples TRBV9 to TRBJ1-1; perhaps TRBD1 as D (5 bases). Trimming left V 0 bases short and J 3 bases short, with 9 bases between. This CDR3 has 14 amino acids. Germline CDR1 SGDLS, CDR2 YYNGEE. CDR3 DNA: TGTGCCAGCAGCGTAGCGGGGGTGGACACTGAAGCTTTCTTT. Its translation is CASSVAGVDTEAFF.

The gene calls are TRBV5-6 and TRBJ2-1; 11 bases fit TRBD2. The germline gives CDR1 SGHDT, CDR2 YYEEEE. The CDR3 totals 16 residues. Trimming at V came to 4 bases and at J to 5 bases, leaving 8 bases not matched to a gene. The CDR3 here is CASSTPTSGANNEQFF. In nucleotides, the CDR3 is TGTGCCAGCAGCACGCCGACTAGCGGGGCGAACAATGAGCAGTTCTTC.

As DNA, the CDR3 is TGCGCCAGCAGCTTGACGGAGCGGATAAGGGAGTTCTTC. It specifies CASSLTERIREFF. This rearrangement joins TRBV5-1 to TRBJ2-1; perhaps TRBD2 as D (5 bases). V was cut by 1 base and J by 14 bases, with 16 bases left in between. The CDR3 covers 13 residues. Germline V gene lookup returns CDR1 SGHRS and CDR2 YFSETQ.

V is TRBV6-2 or TRBV6-3 and J is TRBJ1-6; TRBD1 matches at 7 bases. The CDR3 covers 14 residues. V shed 4 bases, J shed 9 bases, and the junction held 6 bases outside the gene matches. CDR1 MNHEY and CDR2 SVGEGT come from the germline V gene. The CDR3 sequence is CASSSTGFSSPLHF. In DNA, the CDR3 is TGTGCCAGCAGTTCGACAGGGTTCAGTTCACCCCTCCACTTT.